This is a list of T cell receptor beta chains from one sample in a study of radiotherapy plus CTLA-4 blockade in lung cancer. The protocol was immunoSEQ multiplex PCR, while the TCRdb copy is restricted to in-frame clones and leaves out a portion. The sample has about 80,000 clones, roughly 86% seen once; the top ten hold 2% to 2.5%. Sequencing was performed on peripheral blood, taken from a patient treated with radiotherapy plus ipilimumab. These receptors were taken from a human donor with non-small cell lung cancer who had a partial response to radiotherapy plus ipilimumab. The CDR3 runs from the conserved cysteine through the conserved F or W. A D gene is named only where the DNA matches it firmly. Only some rows state a clone size, as once, few, many or a class for expanded clones.

D | length | J | size | V | DNA | CDR3
- | 14 | TRBJ1-1 | few | TRBV5-4 | TGTGCCAGCAGCTCGGACAAGATGAACACTGAAGCTTTCTTT | CASSSDKMNTEAFF
TRBD1 | 8 | TRBJ2-7 | - | TRBV6-1 | TGTGCCAGGAACAGGGGGTACTTC | CARNRGYF
TRBD1 | 13 | TRBJ2-3 | - | TRBV4-1 | TGCGCCAGCAGCGCCACAGGGGCAGATACGCAGTATTTT | CASSATGADTQYF
- | 15 | TRBJ2-3 | - | TRBV4-2 | TGTGCCAGCAGCCCTGTGTCGGGGTACACAGATACGCAGTATTTT | CASSPVSGYTDTQYF
TRBD2 | 16 | TRBJ2-3 | - | TRBV27 | TGTGCCAGCAGTTTGTTCGGGACTACAGAAGGCGGTACGCAGTATTTT | CASSLFGTTEGGTQYF
- | 15 | TRBJ1-1 | - | TRBV7-9 | TGTGCCAGCAGCCGCGCCGGGGGAAGGGGCACTGAAGCTTTCTTT | CASSRAGGRGTEAFF
TRBD1 | 14 | TRBJ1-6 | - | TRBV27 | TGTGCCAGCAGTCCGGGACAGGGGGCCCCTCCCCTCCACTTT | CASSPGQGAPPLHF
TRBD2 | 14 | TRBJ2-3 | - | TRBV6-6 | TGTGCCAGTCGACTAGCGGTGGGCACAGATACGCAGTATTTT | CASRLAVGTDTQYF
- | 16 | TRBJ1-1 | few | TRBV7-2 | TGTGCCAGCAGCTTAAAATCCCCAACAAGTGGCACTGAAGCTTTCTTT | CASSLKSPTSGTEAFF
- | 14 | TRBJ1-4 | - | TRBV2 | TGTGCCAGCAGCGTACAGGCTACTAATGAAAAACTGTTTTTT | CASSVQATNEKLFF
TRBD2 | 15 | TRBJ2-2 | once | TRBV28 | TGTGCCAGCAAAGGACTAGCGGGAGCTACCGGGGAGCTGTTTTTT | CASKGLAGATGELFF
TRBD1 | 14 | TRBJ1-1 | - | TRBV27 | TGTGCCAGCATTGGGGCAGGGGGTAACACTGAAGCTTTCTTT | CASIGAGGNTEAFF
- | 16 | TRBJ2-1 | - | TRBV18 | TGTGCCAGCTCACGGAGTTGGGCCAGGGGGGACAATGAGCAGTTCTTC | CASSRSWARGDNEQFF
- | 16 | TRBJ2-2 | - | TRBV9 | TGTGCCAGCAGCGTAGGAGCGGGTCGGAACACCGGGGAGCTGTTTTTT | CASSVGAGRNTGELFF
TRBD2 | 15 | TRBJ2-1 | - | TRBV7-2 | TGTGCCAGCAGCCGACCGGGACTAGGCCCCAATGAGCAGTTCTTC | CASSRPGLGPNEQFF
- | 13 | TRBJ1-2 | - | TRBV27 | TGTGCCAGCAGTCGAGACAGACACTATGGCTACACCTTC | CASSRDRHYGYTF
TRBD2 | 17 | TRBJ2-3 | - | TRBV5-1 | TGCGCCAGCAGCTTACCTCCCAGCGGGAAGGGCACAGATACGCAGTATTTT | CASSLPPSGKGTDTQYF
- | 13 | TRBJ1-5 | once | TRBV27 | TGTGCCAGCACCGGGGACATAAATCAGCCCCAGCATTTT | CASTGDINQPQHF
- | 13 | TRBJ2-5 | - | TRBV27 | TGTGCCAGCAGTTACGCAGGGGAGGAGACCCAGTACTTC | CASSYAGEETQYF
- | 13 | TRBJ2-1 | - | TRBV7-8 | TGTGCCAGCAGCGCGGGCCGGTACAATGAGCAGTTCTTC | CASSAGRYNEQFF
TRBD2 | 15 | TRBJ2-1 | - | TRBV30 | TGTGCCTGGGATGATACTAGCGGCTCCTACAATGAGCAGTTCTTC | CAWDDTSGSYNEQFF
TRBD1 | 18 | TRBJ2-2 | - | TRBV2 | TGTGCCAGCAGTGAAGGAGGAACCGGGACAGCTAACACCGGGGAGCTGTTTTTT | CASSEGGTGTANTGELFF
TRBD1 | 15 | TRBJ2-3 | - | TRBV28 | TGTGCCAGCAGTGACAGGGGGAGTATGACAGATACGCAGTATTTT | CASSDRGSMTDTQYF
- | 14 | TRBJ2-3 | - | TRBV7-9 | TGTGCCAGCATCCTCGATGCTGAGAAAGATACGCAGTATTTT | CASILDAEKDTQYF
TRBD1 | 14 | TRBJ1-1 | - | TRBV5-1 | TGCGCCAGCAGCCCGCCCGGGGGGACAGGTAATGCTTTCTTT | CASSPPGGTGNAFF
- | 13 | TRBJ2-2 | medium-sized | TRBV6-4 | TGTGCCAGCAGTGACTCCGGGGTAGGGGAGCTGTTTTTT | CASSDSGVGELFF
- | 13 | TRBJ2-3 | - | TRBV10-1 | TGCGCCAGCAGTGACCCCGGACTCGATACGCAGTATTTT | CASSDPGLDTQYF
TRBD1 | 17 | TRBJ1-2 | - | TRBV19 | TGTGCCAGTAGTATAAAGTATTCGCAGGGGGAAGACTATGGCTACACCTTC | CASSIKYSQGEDYGYTF
TRBD2 | 14 | TRBJ2-3 | - | TRBV19 | TGTGCCAGTAGTTGGGGGACTAGCAAAGATACGCAGTATTTT | CASSWGTSKDTQYF
- | 15 | TRBJ1-3 | few | TRBV7-2 | TGTGCCAGCAGCCGTTTCGACATAAATGGAAACACCATATATTTT | CASSRFDINGNTIYF
- | 15 | TRBJ2-3 | - | TRBV9 | TGTGCCAGCAGCGTAGGGGGCCACATCACAGATACGCAGTATTTT | CASSVGGHITDTQYF
TRBD1 | 14 | TRBJ1-1 | - | TRBV6-1 | TGTGCCAGCAGTGAGGAAGGGGGCTTAACTGAAGCTTTCTTT | CASSEEGGLTEAFF
TRBD1 | 14 | TRBJ2-1 | - | TRBV23-1 | TGCGCCAGCAGAGAGGACAGGCCCTACAATGAGCAGTTCTTC | CASREDRPYNEQFF
- | 14 | TRBJ1-1 | - | TRBV6-1 | TGTGCCAGCAGTAGGAGCGGGGGGAACACTGAAGCTTTCTTT | CASSRSGGNTEAFF
TRBD1 | 16 | TRBJ2-1 | - | TRBV14 | TGTGCCAGCAGCCGGCCTGGACAGGGAAAGAACAATGAGCAGTTCTTC | CASSRPGQGKNNEQFF
TRBD1 | 13 | TRBJ1-1 | - | TRBV6-5 | TGTGCCAGCAGTTACCCGGACAGGTTGATAGCTTTCTTT | CASSYPDRLIAFF
- | 14 | TRBJ2-1 | - | TRBV7-7 | TGTGCTAGCAGCCTAGGGCCCGACTACAATGAGCAGTTCTTC | CASSLGPDYNEQFF